This T cell receptor beta chain originates from a study of shared clonotypes between healthy human individuals. The overall study: Two women and three men aged 18 to 49 served as donors. Study-wide points: Rarefaction analysis demonstrated incomplete sorted-subset sequencing notwithstanding large depth. Generally, naive subsets came out with larger estimated richness than memory subsets.

In the original analysis: Filtering differed, since immunoSEQ gave only junction sequences and no quality scores. Method: immunoSEQ multiplex PCR; TCRdb's copy keeps in-frame clones and lacks some. That table gives V, J and clone size, and the DNA gave D and trimming. Of over a million clones in the sample, about four fifths were seen once. This clone has a single count. Its specificity is not known. The clonotype comes from a young man in good health. Some clones in this sample may be carry-over from other donors' samples. The sample comprised memory CD4+ T cells from PBMCs. Indicated subset: CD45RA-negative fraction.

The CDR3 protein is CASSAGQGRFGSTEAFF. The CDR3 DNA reads TGTGCCAGCAGTGCCGGACAGGGGAGGTTTGGGTCCACTGAAGCTTTCTTT. This chain links TRBV25-1 with TRBJ1-1, with 9 bases aligning to TRBD1. The CDR3 runs to 17 residues. Losses at the gene ends were 4 bases for V and 4 bases for J; bases not matched to a gene: 13. Germline lookup yields CDR1 MGHDK and CDR2 SYGVNS.